These T cell receptor beta chains were read from a single sample in a study of response to subunit inactivated influenza vaccine. TCRdb independently ran MiXCR on the RT-PCR reads; one entry per CDR3 protein. In the table there are hundreds of thousands of distinct CDR3 sequences, approximately 14% of which are singletons. The source was PBMCs from blood, collected roughly 13 days after vaccination. These receptors came from a man in his forties or fifties who received an inactivated influenza vaccine. CDR3s include the opening cysteine and the closing phenylalanine or tryptophan. D genes are given only for firm matches. The size field is filled for only some rows; it gives once, few, many or a size class.

J gene: TRBJ2-1
V gene: TRBV28
clone size: few
CDR3 length: 16
D gene: NA
CDR3 DNA: TGTGCCAGCAGTTCCTACCCGCAAAGCTCCTACAATGAGCAGTTCTTC
CDR3 protein: CASSSYPQSSYNEQFF

J gene: TRBJ2-7
V gene: TRBV7-2
clone size: NA
CDR3 length: 15
D gene: NA
CDR3 DNA: TGTGCCAGCAGCTTGGGTTTGAGGCAATCCTACGAGCAGTACTTC
CDR3 protein: CASSLGLRQSYEQYF

J gene: TRBJ2-5
V gene: TRBV24-1
clone size: NA
CDR3 length: 16
D gene: TRBD1
CDR3 DNA: TGTGCCACCAGCGAGAGCTGGGACAGGGGGCATGAGACCCAGTACTTC
CDR3 protein: CATSESWDRGHETQYF

J gene: TRBJ2-1
V gene: TRBV7-7
clone size: NA
CDR3 length: 15
D gene: TRBD2
CDR3 DNA: TGTGCCAGCAGCTTAGAACTAGCGGGAGGGCATGAGCAGTTCTTC
CDR3 protein: CASSLELAGGHEQFF

J gene: TRBJ2-7
V gene: TRBV4-3
clone size: many
CDR3 length: 14
D gene: NA
CDR3 DNA: TGCGCCAGCAGCCAAGACTTGGCCAGCTACGAGCAGTACTTC
CDR3 protein: CASSQDLASYEQYF

J gene: TRBJ2-1
V gene: TRBV11-2
clone size: few
CDR3 length: 14
D gene: NA
CDR3 DNA: TGTGCCAGCAGGTCAACACAGGGTTGGCATGAGCAGTTCTTC
CDR3 protein: CASRSTQGWHEQFF

J gene: TRBJ2-1
V gene: TRBV6-1
clone size: few
CDR3 length: 12
D gene: NA
CDR3 DNA: TGTGCCAGCAGTGTAAAAAACAATGAGCAGTTCTTC
CDR3 protein: CASSVKNNEQFF

J gene: TRBJ1-5
V gene: TRBV12-3/TRBV12-4
clone size: NA
CDR3 length: 13
D gene: NA
CDR3 DNA: TGTGCCAGCAGCCGGGAAGAAGATCAGCCCCAGCATTTT
CDR3 protein: CASSREEDQPQHF

J gene: TRBJ2-3
V gene: TRBV5-1
clone size: few
CDR3 length: 16
D gene: NA
CDR3 DNA: TGCGCCAGCAGCTTAGGCAGGATGAAAAACACAGATACGCAGTATTTT
CDR3 protein: CASSLGRMKNTDTQYF

J gene: TRBJ2-1
V gene: TRBV24-1
clone size: few
CDR3 length: 15
D gene: TRBD2
CDR3 DNA: TGTGCCACACGGACTAGCGGGGGGCCTATCAATGAGCAGTTCTTC
CDR3 protein: CATRTSGGPINEQFF

J gene: TRBJ2-7
V gene: TRBV18
clone size: few
CDR3 length: 17
D gene: NA
CDR3 DNA: TGTGCCAGCTCACCACCGGTAATTGGGACGCGCATTCGAGACGAGTACTTC
CDR3 protein: CASSPPVIGTRIRDEYF